What follows are 18 T cell receptor beta chains derived from one specimen sequenced in a study of T cells in Graves' hyperthyroidism and ophthalmopathy. The CDR3 regions of TCR beta were amplified from RNA transcripts. In the first-round RT-PCR of the TCR CDR3, the HTBI primer set was used. TCRdb re-derived calls from the multiplex PCR reads in MiXCR, one entry per CDR3 protein. The table has over 500,000 distinct CDR3 sequences, 17% seen once. Sequenced sample: blood. All receptors derive from a woman aged 18-29 years with Graves' ophthalmopathy.

This clonotype was observed a handful of times. The chain links TRBV7-8 to TRBJ1-6, with 7 bases fitting TRBD1. This CDR3 is 15 amino acids long. The trim removed 5 bases at V and 14 bases at J, leaving 15 bases unmatched. The germline gives CDR1 SGHVS, CDR2 FQNEAQ. In DNA form, the CDR3 reads TGTGCCAGCAGCCCAGGGGGGGGGAGCAGGGCCACCCTCCACTTT. Protein sequence: CASSPGGGSRATLHF.

This clonotype appeared many times. The rearrangement joins TRBV18 to TRBJ1-1, with 9 bases that match TRBD1. After removal of 9 bases from V and 8 bases from J, the junction contained 10 bases not matched to a gene. The CDR3 is made up of 13 amino acids. The germline V gene has CDR1 KGHSH and CDR2 LQKENI. CDR3 protein: CASCTRTGAEAFF. CDR3 nucleotides: TGTGCCAGTTGTACACGGACAGGGGCCGAAGCTTTCTTT.

This clonotype has more than one count but fewer than ten. The genes are TRBV5-1 and TRBJ2-1, with 10 bases fitting TRBD2. Germline CDR1 reads SGHRS; CDR2 reads YFSETQ. The ends lost 0 bases at V and 10 bases at J; junction bases unmatched: 10. The CDR3 spans 16 residues. In DNA form, the CDR3 reads TGCGCCAGCAGCTTGGCCGGTAGCGGGGGGTTCCGCGAGCAGTTCTTC. This sequence encodes CASSLAGSGGFREQFF.

On this clonotype itself: At one boundary the junction diverges from the germline segment, which might be a read error. V gene TRBV13 combines with J gene TRBJ1-1; D not certain. Germline V gives CDR1 PRHDT, CDR2 FYEKMQ (reference sequence). The length of the CDR3 is 14 residues. The CDR3 DNA reads as TGTGCCAGCAGCGTAGTAGGGCACGACACTGTAGCTTTCTTT. It encodes CASSVVGHDTVAFF.

A note on this clonotype: A much larger clone sits a single nucleotide away, making a read error possible. V gene TRBV7-2 combines with J gene TRBJ2-3; 13 bases align to TRBD2. CDR1 and CDR2 (germline): SGHTA, FQGNSA. The CDR3 spans 18 residues. V was clipped by 5 bases and J by 3 bases; unmatched bases: 11. The CDR3 nucleotides read TGTGCCAGCAGCCTCCCTTCCAGGACTAGCGGGGGTACAGATACGCAGTATTTT. This codes for CASSLPSRTSGGTDTQYF.

V and J are TRBV6-1 and TRBJ1-6; D is possibly TRBD1 (6 bases). Germline CDR1 and CDR2: MNHNS and SASEGT. V gave up 6 bases and J gave up 7 bases, with 13 bases separating them. The CDR3 has 14 amino acids. CDR3 in amino acids: CASRNREDNSPLHF. The CDR3 DNA follows: TGTGCCAGCAGAAACAGGGAGGACAATTCACCCCTCCACTTT.

There are many counts of this clonotype. The V gene is TRBV28, the J gene TRBJ2-3; D is possibly TRBD2 (5 bases). Between the trimmed V and J ends, which lost 7 bases and 9 bases, there was a span of 8 bases. The CDR3 runs 10 residues. CDR1 is MDHEN and CDR2 is SYDVKM in the germline V gene. CDR3 nucleotides: TGTGCCAGCATGAGGGTCACGCAGTATTTT. The encoded protein is CASMRVTQYF.

In this sample, this clonotype turned up many times. The V call is TRBV5-1, the J call TRBJ2-3; no definite D call. V dropped 0 bases and J dropped 6 bases, with 8 bases sitting between them. The CDR3 consists of 13 residues. Per the germline V gene, CDR1 is SGHRS and CDR2 is YFSETQ. The CDR3 loop is CASSLVEFDTQYF. The CDR3 DNA reads TGCGCCAGCAGCTTGGTGGAGTTTGATACGCAGTATTTT.

In this sample, this clonotype turned up many times. The chain couples TRBV19 to TRBJ2-1; TRBD2 agrees at 9 bases. V dropped 4 bases and J dropped 5; count of bases not matched to a gene: 12. Germline loops: CDR1 LNHDA, CDR2 SQIVND (reference sequence). This CDR3 has 17 residues. This CDR3 is CASSTGAIAGVDNEQFF. DNA for the CDR3: TGTGCCAGTAGTACTGGGGCAATAGCGGGAGTCGACAATGAGCAGTTCTTC. The full variable domain, completed using reference TRBV19 and TRBJ2-1, is DGGITQSPKYLFRKEGQNVTLSCEQNLNHDAMYWYRQDPGQGLRLIYYSQIVNDFQKGDIAEGYSVSREKKESFPLTVTSAQKNPTAFYLCASSTGAIAGVDNEQFFGPGTRLTVL.

This clonotype came up many times. The genes are TRBV7-2 and TRBJ1-2; 7 positions match TRBD1. The ends lost 4 bases at V and 4 bases at J; junction bases unmatched: 15. The CDR3 contains 17 residues. CDR1 is SGHTA and CDR2 is FQGNSA in the germline V gene. The CDR3 loop reads CASSSQAGQVSSYGYTF. The DNA of the CDR3 is TGTGCCAGCAGCTCGCAAGCCGGACAGGTTTCCAGCTATGGCTACACCTTC.

The table lists this clonotype with a few counts. The CDR3 protein is CASSFIPGGPTYEQYF. The CDR3 region has the DNA TGTGCCAGCAGCTTTATCCCAGGGGGCCCAACCTACGAGCAGTACTTC. J is TRBJ2-7 and V is TRBV5-8, with TRBD1 matching 8 bases. V trimming: 2 bases; J trimming: 2 bases; junction bases outside the gene matches: 9. CDR1 is SGHTS and CDR2 is YDEGEE in the germline V gene. This CDR3 has 16 amino acids.

There are many counts of this clonotype. The rearrangement uses TRBV27 and TRBJ2-3; weak D call: TRBD2 (5 bases). Trimming shortened V by 2 bases and J by 5 bases, and 14 bases separated the two germline ends. The CDR3 loop spans 15 amino acids. Germline V gives CDR1 MNHEY, CDR2 SMNVEV (reference sequence). The DNA of the CDR3 is TGTGCCAGCAGTTTAGATGGGAGTCGAGAAGATACGCAGTATTTT. Protein sequence: CASSLDGSREDTQYF.

This chain uses TRBV4-3 with TRBJ2-2; the match to TRBD2 covers 7 bases. The V segment lost 0 bases and the J segment 0 bases; nucleotides outside the gene matches: 16. Germline V gene lookup returns CDR1 LGHNA and CDR2 YSLEER. This CDR3 contains 21 residues. CDR3 loop: CASSQDPTFIAGQTNTGELFF. CDR3 bases: TGCGCCAGCAGCCAAGACCCCACCTTTATAGCGGGTCAGACGAACACCGGGGAGCTGTTTTTT.

For the CDR3, the DNA is TGTGCCAGCAGTCCAGGGAGGGTAATAGCGGGCCCTAGCACAGATACGCAGTATTTT. This translates into CASSPGRVIAGPSTDTQYF. The chain has TRBV7-3 and TRBJ2-3; 7 bases agree with TRBD2. With V trimmed by 6 bases and J by 0 bases, 18 bases remained unmatched. Germline loops: CDR1 SGHTA, CDR2 FQGTGA. The CDR3 is 19 residues long.

The chain is built from TRBV12-3 or TRBV12-4 and TRBJ1-3; D is unclear. The CDR3 sequence is 14 residues long. V was clipped by 8 bases and J by 0 bases, with 11 bases between them. CDR3 bases: TGTGCCAGCGGAGTTACGAGCTCTGGAAACACCATATATTTT. Protein product: CASGVTSSGNTIYF.

This clonotype was counted at least ten times. The V call is TRBV3-1, the J call TRBJ2-1; tentatively, D is TRBD1 or TRBD2 (6 bases each). The germline V and J ends were trimmed by 3 bases and 5 bases, with 17 bases remaining between them. From germline, CDR1 is LGHDT and CDR2 YNNKEL (reference sequence). This CDR3 comprises 16 residues. CDR3 sequence (DNA): TGTGCCAGCAGCCAGCCCACAGGGACTGGGAACAATGAGCAGTTCTTC. Its translation: CASSQPTGTGNNEQFF.

The chain links TRBV30 to TRBJ1-5, with 7 nucleotides matching TRBD1. Looked up from germline, CDR1 is GTSNPN and CDR2 is SVGIG (reference sequence). The CDR3 has 14 amino acids. The V and J ends lost 5 bases and 7 bases, in that order; junction bases with no gene match: 11. CDR3 nucleotide sequence: TGTGCCTGGGCGGACTCCAGGGGGACCCAGCCCCAGCATTTT. Its protein product is CAWADSRGTQPQHF. The whole variable domain, filled in from reference TRBV30 and TRBJ1-5, reads SQTIHQWPATLVQPVGSPLSLECTVEGTSNPNLYWYRQAAGRGLQLLFYSVGIGQISSEVPQNLSASRPQDRQFILSSKKLLLSDSGFYLCAWADSRGTQPQHFGDGTRLSIL.

This chain connects TRBV7-3 to TRBJ2-1; 13 positions match TRBD2. Unmatched junction bases numbered 3, after V lost 5 bases and J lost 8 bases. The CDR3 has 14 amino acids. From germline, CDR1 is SGHTA and CDR2 FQGTGA. For the CDR3, the DNA is TGTGCCAGCAGCCGGACTAGCGGGAGAGATGAGCAGTTCTTC. This sequence encodes CASSRTSGRDEQFF.